Below, 20 T cell receptor beta chains from the same sample are listed, as sequenced in a study of blood T cell repertoires in COVID-19. The table came from immunoSEQ multiplex PCR; TCRdb's copy has only in-frame clones and leaves some out. The sample lists 40,000 to 55,000 clones; approximately 84% were seen once. Sequencing used peripheral blood. These receptors all stem from a man aged 50 or older with active COVID-19.

V is TRBV2 and J is TRBJ1-4; D might be TRBD1 (6 bases). The CDR3 totals 14 residues. The germline V gene has CDR1 SNHLY and CDR2 FYNNEI. V dropped 3 bases and J dropped 5 bases, with 10 bases sitting between them. The CDR3 DNA sequence: TGTGCCAGCAGTGATAACAGGGTGAATGAAAAACTGTTTTTT. Protein: CASSDNRVNEKLFF.

V usage is TRBV7-2 and J usage is TRBJ1-4, with unresolved D. Germline V lookup: CDR1 SGHTA, CDR2 FQGNSA. Trimming cost V 6 bases and J 3 bases, with 8 bases left between them. This CDR3 spans 13 amino acids. The CDR3 loop reads CASRRESNEKLFF. CDR3 nucleotide sequence: TGTGCCAGCAGACGGGAATCTAATGAAAAACTGTTTTTT. Based on the CDR3 plus reference TRBV7-2 and TRBJ1-4, the full variable domain is GAGVSQSPSNKVTEKGKDVELRCDPISGHTALYWYRQSLGQGLEFLIYFQGNSAPDKSGLPSDRFSAERTGGSVSTLTIQRTQQEDSAVYLCASRRESNEKLFFGSGTQLSVL.

This chain uses TRBV28 with TRBJ2-7, with 13 bases lining up with TRBD2. The length of the CDR3 is 16 residues. From germline, CDR1 is MDHEN and CDR2 SYDVKM. V lost 5 bases, J lost 7 bases, and 11 bases stayed unmatched. CDR3 loop: CASSPGLAGPTVEQYF. The DNA of the CDR3 is TGTGCCAGCAGTCCGGGACTAGCGGGGCCCACCGTGGAGCAGTACTTC.

This clone has a handful of counts. The rearrangement links TRBV19 to TRBJ2-3; 10 bases are shared with TRBD2. Germline CDR1 and CDR2: LNHDA and SQIVND (reference sequence). J gave up 0 bases and V 9 bases, and 9 bases lay outside the gene matches. The CDR3 consists of 16 residues. CDR3 sequence: CASQPPLAGSTDTQYF. The CDR3 DNA is TGTGCCAGCCAACCGCCACTAGCGGGGAGCACAGATACGCAGTATTTT.

The genes are TRBV5-1 and TRBJ2-5, with TRBD2 matching over 7 bases. J was trimmed by 2 bases and V by 9 bases; bases with no gene match: 13. Per germline, CDR1 SGHRS and CDR2 YFSETQ. The CDR3 covers 15 residues. The CDR3 spells CATRSAAGVQETQYF. The CDR3 DNA reads as TGCGCCACCCGAAGTGCTGCGGGGGTTCAAGAGACCCAGTACTTC.

The chain uses TRBV5-1 and TRBJ2-7; maybe TRBD1 (5 bases). The CDR3 contains 13 residues. Trimming took off 3 bases at V and 3 bases at J, with 10 bases between the two ends. The germline gives CDR1 SGHRS, CDR2 YFSETQ. CDR3 in amino acids: CASSSGRDYEQYF. The DNA of the CDR3 is TGCGCCAGCAGCTCCGGCAGGGACTACGAGCAGTACTTC.

This chain links TRBV6-2 or TRBV6-3 with TRBJ2-7; 11 bases align to TRBD2. Unmatched junction bases numbered 8, after V lost 5 bases and J lost 5 bases. CDR3 length: 15 amino acids. Germline CDR1 reads MNHEY; CDR2 reads SVGEGT. CDR3 nucleotide sequence: TGTGCCAGCAGTACAGGACTAGCGGGTTGGAACGAGCAGTACTTC. Amino acid sequence: CASSTGLAGWNEQYF.

The chain recombines TRBV6-5 with TRBJ2-2; perhaps TRBD2 as D (6 bases). There are 15 residues in the CDR3. In germline, CDR1 is MNHEY, CDR2 SVGAGI. V lost 6 bases and J 3 bases, leaving 14 bases between the germline ends. The CDR3 spells CASSARDLDTGELFF. The CDR3 DNA is TGTGCCAGCAGCGCCCGGGACTTAGACACCGGGGAGCTGTTTTTT.

The chain couples TRBV5-6 to TRBJ2-7; 8 nucleotides line up with TRBD2. The J segment lost 6 bases and the V segment lost 2 bases, leaving 4 bases of the junction unmatched. The germline gives CDR1 SGHDT, CDR2 YYEEEE. The CDR3 loop spans 13 amino acids. CDR3 nucleotides: TGTGCCAGCAGCTTTGTCGGGGGGGGCGAGCAGTACTTC. This encodes CASSFVGGGEQYF. Using reference TRBV5-6 and TRBJ2-7 for the parts outside the CDR3, the full variable domain is DAGVTQSPTHLIKTRGQQVTLRCSPKSGHDTVSWYQQALGQGPQFIFQYYEEEERQRGNFPDRFSGHQFPNYSSELNVNALLLGDSALYLCASSFVGGGEQYFGPGTRLTVT.

The chain carries TRBV28 and TRBJ2-3, with 8 bases fitting TRBD2. V lost 6 bases and J lost 6; bases outside the gene matches: 11. This CDR3 comprises 15 residues. CDR1 and CDR2 from the germline V gene are MDHEN and SYDVKM. The CDR3 DNA sequence: TGTGCCAGCAGATCCGGGGGGGCTTCCGAGGATACGCAGTATTTT. Translation: CASRSGGASEDTQYF.

This clone was seen only once. The chain recombines TRBV23-1 with TRBJ2-7; TRBD1 might be the D (6 bases). TRBV23-1 is an open reading frame whose function is uncertain. V lost 3 bases to trimming and J lost 4 bases, with 13 bases between them. The CDR3 is 14 residues long. The chain's CDR3 is CASSQSGVRYEQYF. CDR3 nucleotide sequence: TGCGCCAGCAGTCAGTCAGGGGTTAGGTACGAGCAGTACTTC.

This chain joins TRBV28 and TRBJ2-6, with D possibly matching TRBD1 (5 bases). Trimming stripped 7 bases from V and 1 base from J, with 20 bases between. The CDR3 is 18 amino acids. In germline, CDR1 is MDHEN, CDR2 SYDVKM. The CDR3 region has the DNA TGTGCCAGCACTCCATGGTCAGGGTTCGGTTCTGGGGCCAACGTCCTGACTTTC. It translates to CASTPWSGFGSGANVLTF.

The rearrangement links TRBV7-6 to TRBJ2-3, with 11 bases matching TRBD2. J was trimmed by 6 bases and V by 2 bases; bases with no gene match: 4. Germline V gene sequence: CDR1 SGHVS, CDR2 FNYEAQ. The CDR3 is 15 residues long. CDR3 nucleotides: TGTGCCAGCAGCTTAAGGGCTAGCGGGGGGGATACGCAGTATTTT. Translated, it gives CASSLRASGGDTQYF.

V is TRBV7-9 and J is TRBJ2-7, with 7 positions matching TRBD1. The CDR3 consists of 15 residues. Unmatched junction bases numbered 9, after V lost 5 bases and J lost 2 bases. CDR1 and CDR2 (germline): SEHNR, FQNEAQ (reference sequence). CDR3 region: CASSEGMTGPYEQYF. For the CDR3, the DNA is TGTGCCAGCAGCGAAGGGATGACAGGGCCCTACGAGCAGTACTTC.

The genes are TRBV4-1 and TRBJ2-3; 9 nucleotides align to TRBD2. J gave up 3 bases and V 4 bases, and 5 bases lay outside the gene matches. There are 15 residues in the CDR3. Germline V gene data show CDR1 as MGHRA and CDR2 as YSYEKL. DNA of the CDR3: TGCGCCAGCAGCCTAATTGCGGGGGGGACAGATACGCAGTATTTT. Its protein is CASSLIAGGTDTQYF.

The chain links TRBV6-2 or TRBV6-3 to TRBJ2-7; the D gene is possibly TRBD1 (5 bases). V was clipped by 5 bases and J by 5 bases, with 19 bases between them. CDR3 length equals 15 residues. The germline V gene has CDR1 MNHEY and CDR2 SVGEGT. CDR3 sequence: CASSLRAAGVHEQYF. The CDR3 DNA sequence: TGTGCCAGCAGTCTCAGGGCGGCCGGCGTCCACGAGCAGTACTTC.

This chain links TRBV5-6 with TRBJ1-3, with TRBD1 as a possible D gene (6 bases). V lost 3 bases and J lost 1, with 8 bases in between. This CDR3 contains 14 residues. Germline CDR1 reads SGHDT; CDR2 reads YYEEEE. The CDR3 DNA reads TGTGCCAGCAGCTCAACAGGGTCTGGAAACACCATATATTTT. This codes for CASSSTGSGNTIYF. The complete variable domain, with remaining parts taken from reference TRBV5-6 and TRBJ1-3, reads DAGVTQSPTHLIKTRGQQVTLRCSPKSGHDTVSWYQQALGQGPQFIFQYYEEEERQRGNFPDRFSGHQFPNYSSELNVNALLLGDSALYLCASSSTGSGNTIYFGEGSWLTVV.

This sequence joins TRBV5-4 and TRBJ1-3, with D uncertain. V was trimmed by 4 bases and J by 2 bases, leaving 7 bases between them. This CDR3 comprises 13 residues. Per germline, CDR1 SGHNT and CDR2 YYREEE (reference sequence). CDR3 protein: CASSRRAGNTIYF. The DNA of the CDR3 is TGTGCCAGCAGCCGCCGGGCTGGAAACACCATATATTTT.

The genes are TRBV13 and TRBJ2-7, with D perhaps matching TRBD1 (6 bases). CDR1 is PRHDT, CDR2 FYEKMQ, per germline (reference sequence). The CDR3 sequence is 14 residues long. The germline V and J ends were trimmed by 6 bases and 2 bases, with 14 bases remaining between them. The CDR3 spells CASSLGARTYEQYF. CDR3 nucleotide sequence: TGTGCCAGCAGTCTGGGGGCAAGAACCTACGAGCAGTACTTC.

The chain carries TRBV7-6 and TRBJ2-2, with a tentative D call TRBD1 (7 bases). Germline-derived CDR1 and CDR2 are SGHVS and FNYEAQ. V shed 5 bases and J shed 5 bases, with 30 bases lying between them. The CDR3 sequence is 20 residues long. The CDR3: CASSLRGSARGTEITGELFF. As DNA, the CDR3 is TGTGCCAGCAGCCTGAGGGGGTCAGCTCGCGGGACAGAGATAACCGGGGAGCTGTTTTTT.